This TCR beta chain is drawn from a study of identical twins. Study conclusions and caveats: Insertions were fewer in abundant cord blood beta clonotypes, whereas memory repertoires showed none of this pattern. Out-of-frame TCR alpha sharing in monozygotic twins exceeded recombination model predictions.

Remarks on this clonotype: Antigen specificity is unknown.

Each donor was a healthy Caucasian. V was shortened by 3 bases and J by 3 bases, with 11 bases between the two germline ends. Germline V lookup: CDR1 LNHNV, CDR2 YYDKDF (reference sequence). CDR3 size: 15 residues. Carrying unique molecular identifiers, the cDNA also gained a universal primer site through template switching. TCRdb ran MiXCR on the 5' RACE reads and lists one entry per CDR3 protein. Among approximately 1.8 million distinct CDR3 sequences, about 31% were seen once, and the ten largest hold about 0.25%. This receptor was taken from a newborn girl in good health. Sequenced sample: cord blood. The genes are TRBV15 and TRBJ1-4; a possible D gene is TRBD1 (6 bases). For the CDR3, the DNA is TGTGCCACCAGCAGGACCGGGACACCTAATGAAAAACTGTTTTTT. Protein: CATSRTGTPNEKLFF.